A selection of T cell receptor beta chains follows, all from one sample in a study of blood T cell repertoires in COVID-19. The data were produced by immunoSEQ multiplex PCR, yet TCRdb's version contains in-frame clones alone and is incomplete. The sample carries about 300,000 clones, around 86% recorded once. Sequences were obtained from PBMCs or T cells enriched from blood (not recorded which). These receptors were collected from a woman in her late teens or twenties who had recovered from COVID-19. Each CDR3 is given with its conserved first and last residue. The D gene is left open where the match is weak. Size is omitted from some rows. Given values are once, few, many or a class for expanded clones.

TRBJ2-1,TRBD2,TRBV27,once,CASSSWRREGNEQFF,TGTGCCAGCAGTTCCTGGCGGAGGGAGGGGAACGAGCAGTTCTTC
TRBJ2-7,TRBD2,TRBV10-2,.,CASSRIEGTSGRGVEQYF,TGCGCCAGCAGCCGCATCGAAGGGACTAGCGGGAGAGGGGTCGAGCAGTACTTC
TRBJ2-4,.,TRBV5-4,.,CASSKEDSKNIQYF,TGTGCCAGCAGCAAGGAGGACAGCAAAAACATTCAGTACTTC
TRBJ2-3,TRBD2,TRBV9,.,CASRVLPGLDTDTQYF,TGTGCCAGCAGGGTGCTCCCGGGACTAGACACAGATACGCAGTATTTT
TRBJ2-7,TRBD2,TRBV7-3,.,CASSPGGGSYEQYF,TGTGCCAGCAGCCCCGGGGGAGGGTCCTACGAGCAGTACTTC
TRBJ1-5,.,TRBV6-1,many,CASSEQGKGVSNQPQHF,TGTGCCAGCAGTGAGCAGGGGAAAGGGGTAAGCAATCAGCCCCAGCATTTT
TRBJ2-5,.,TRBV7-3,once,CASSPAGRGETQYF,TGTGCCAGCAGCCCTGCCGGGAGAGGGGAGACCCAGTACTTC
TRBJ2-3,TRBD1,TRBV29-1,.,CSVDGTGDTDTQYF,TGCAGCGTTGATGGGACAGGGGACACAGATACGCAGTATTTT
TRBJ2-3,.,TRBV5-1,once,CASSPGKDSSSTDTQYF,TGCGCCAGCAGCCCCGGGAAGGATTCGTCTAGCACAGATACGCAGTATTTT
TRBJ2-6,.,TRBV18,.,CASSPQGLSGANVLTF,TGTGCCAGCTCACCACAGGGGCTCTCTGGGGCCAACGTCCTGACTTTC
TRBJ1-5,.,TRBV19,.,CASSEAAYNQPQHF,TGTGCCAGTAGTGAGGCAGCGTACAATCAGCCCCAGCATTTT
TRBJ1-6,.,TRBV4-2,.,CASSQDPKGDIGSPLHF,TGTGCCAGCAGCCAAGATCCGAAGGGAGATATAGGTTCACCCCTCCACTTT
TRBJ2-5,.,TRBV14,.,CASSLGRFRTETQYF,TGTGCCAGCAGCCTAGGGAGGTTTAGAACTGAGACCCAGTACTTC
TRBJ1-1,.,TRBV19,few,CASSGANTEAFF,TGTGCCAGTAGTGGAGCTAACACTGAAGCTTTCTTT
TRBJ1-3,.,TRBV9,.,CASSVGTGGNTIYF,TGTGCCAGCAGCGTAGGTACAGGTGGAAACACCATATATTTT
TRBJ2-2,.,TRBV5-1,.,CASSLKGDPGELFF,TGCGCCAGCAGCTTGAAGGGGGATCCCGGGGAGCTGTTTTTT
TRBJ1-6,.,TRBV6-5,.,CASSAQAPLHF,TGTGCCAGCAGCGCTCAGGCGCCCCTCCACTTT
TRBJ1-2,TRBD1,TRBV27,.,CARPYDRAHYGYTF,TGTGCCAGACCTTATGACAGGGCTCACTATGGCTACACCTTC
TRBJ2-1,TRBD2,TRBV11-3,.,CASSSGGSYNEQFF,TGTGCCAGCAGCTCGGGGGGGTCCTACAATGAGCAGTTCTTC
TRBJ1-4,.,TRBV10-3,.,CAIRADITNEKLFF,TGTGCCATCAGGGCAGACATTACTAATGAAAAACTGTTTTTT
TRBJ1-2,.,TRBV5-4,.,CASSFQGRGYTF,TGTGCCAGCAGCTTTCAGGGGCGAGGCTACACCTTC
TRBJ1-6,TRBD1,TRBV18,.,CASSLGQGANSPLHF,TGTGCCAGCTCACTAGGACAGGGGGCGAATTCACCCCTCCACTTT
TRBJ1-2,TRBD1,TRBV27,.,CASSLTGTTSRRVYGYTF,TGTGCCAGCAGTTTGACAGGGACAACATCGCGAAGGGTCTATGGCTACACCTTC
TRBJ1-5,.,TRBV2,.,CASSGSRESQPQHF,TGTGCCAGCAGTGGTTCCCGCGAGAGCCAGCCCCAGCATTTT
TRBJ2-1,TRBD1,TRBV29-1,.,CSVELYIGQGKQFF,TGCAGCGTTGAATTATATATTGGACAGGGGAAGCAGTTCTTC